A single sample gave rise to the 30 T cell receptor beta chains below, sequenced in a study of blood T cell repertoires in COVID-19. Clones were sequenced by immunoSEQ multiplex PCR, and TCRdb holds only the in-frame ones, with some missing. The data show more than 250,000 clones, 85% to 90% seen once. Sequenced: PBMCs or T cells enriched from blood (not recorded which). These receptors were taken from a woman aged 18 to 35 with acute COVID-19.

V gene TRBV3-1 (or the pseudogene TRBV3-2) combines with J gene TRBJ2-4; TRBD2 is a possible D gene (5 bases). The CDR3 totals 15 residues. From germline, CDR1 is LGHDT and CDR2 YNNKEL (reference sequence). Between the trimmed V and J ends, which lost 3 bases and 6 bases, there was a span of 15 bases. The CDR3 bases are TGTGCCAGCAGCCATTCGAGCGGCAACCTAAACATTCAGTACTTC. As protein: CASSHSSGNLNIQYF.

This chain connects TRBV7-2 to TRBJ1-2, with D possibly being TRBD1 (5 bases). The length of the CDR3 is 15 residues. Trimming left V 3 bases short and J 2 bases short, with 13 bases between. Germline assignment: CDR1 SGHTA and CDR2 FQGNSA. The CDR3 reads CASSFSNRKNYGYTF. CDR3 nucleotides: TGTGCCAGCAGCTTCTCGAACAGGAAGAACTATGGCTACACCTTC.

The V and J genes are TRBV4-1 and TRBJ2-6; D unclear. Germline CDR1 is MGHRA and CDR2 is YSYEKL. The CDR3 is made up of 17 amino acids. Trimming removed 1 base from V and 0 bases from J, with 10 bases in between. The CDR3 loop reads CASSQGPVLSGANVLTF. CDR3 coding DNA: TGCGCCAGCAGCCAAGGTCCCGTCCTCTCTGGGGCCAACGTCCTGACTTTC.

The chain employs TRBV5-1 and TRBJ2-1, with TRBD2 matching 11 bases. The germline gives CDR1 SGHRS, CDR2 YFSETQ. The CDR3 totals 15 residues. V dropped 0 bases and J dropped 10; count of bases not matched to a gene: 6. CDR3 in amino acids: CASSLVTSGSEEQFF. CDR3 nucleotide sequence: TGCGCCAGCAGCTTGGTAACTAGCGGGAGCGAAGAGCAGTTCTTC.

This clone has more than one count but fewer than ten. This sequence joins TRBV30 and TRBJ1-4; TRBD1 agrees at 10 bases. CDR1 and CDR2 (germline): GTSNPN, SVGIG (reference sequence). With 4 bases clipped from V and 5 bases from J, the junction kept 7 bases outside the gene matches. The CDR3 loop spans 15 amino acids. CDR3 residues: CAWKRPDRGNEKLFF. The CDR3 DNA reads TGTGCCTGGAAAAGGCCGGACAGGGGGAATGAAAAACTGTTTTTT.

The chain carries TRBV6-5 and TRBJ1-2, with D perhaps matching TRBD1 (5 bases). Per the germline V gene, CDR1 is MNHEY and CDR2 is SVGAGI. Trimming removed 3 bases at V and 7 bases at J, with 12 bases between. The CDR3 loop spans 13 amino acids. CDR3 nucleotides: TGTGCCAGCAGTTATGTTAAGGGACTTGGCTACACCTTC. Translating it yields CASSYVKGLGYTF.

The genes are TRBV30 and TRBJ1-6; D is ambiguous. V dropped 1 base and J dropped 4 bases, with 5 bases sitting between them. The CDR3 consists of 13 residues. Per the germline V gene, CDR1 is GTSNPN and CDR2 is SVGIG (reference sequence). The CDR3 DNA reads TGTGCCTGGAGTGGAGGGTATAATTCACCCCTCCACTTT. This gives the protein CAWSGGYNSPLHF.

This chain connects TRBV3-1 (or the pseudogene TRBV3-2) to TRBJ1-5; D call uncertain. This CDR3 spans 14 amino acids. Per germline, CDR1 LGHDT and CDR2 YNNKEL (reference sequence). Trimming took 1 base from V and 6 from J, leaving 10 bases between them. The CDR3 loop is CASSQVNSPQPQHF. The CDR3 region has the DNA TGTGCCAGCAGCCAAGTCAATAGCCCTCAGCCCCAGCATTTT.

V usage is TRBV7-2 and J usage is TRBJ2-2; TRBD1 is a possible D gene (5 bases). The CDR3 spans 16 residues. The germline gives CDR1 SGHTA, CDR2 FQGNSA. V was trimmed by 1 base and J by 1 base, leaving 10 bases between them. The CDR3 is CASSLVSGMNTGELFF. The DNA of the CDR3 is TGTGCCAGCAGCTTAGTTTCAGGGATGAACACCGGGGAGCTGTTTTTT.

This chain links TRBV2 with TRBJ2-1, with D uncertain. Between the trimmed V and J ends, which lost 3 bases and 1 base, there was a span of 4 bases. Germline V gene data show CDR1 as SNHLY and CDR2 as FYNNEI. The CDR3 has 13 amino acids. The DNA of the CDR3 is TGTGCCAGCAGTGAGAGATCCTACAATGAGCAGTTCTTC. It translates to CASSERSYNEQFF.

The chain joins TRBV15 to TRBJ1-2; TRBD1 might be the D (5 bases). The CDR3 spans 14 residues. Germline values: CDR1 LNHNV, CDR2 YYDKDF (reference sequence). The V and J ends lost 3 bases and 1 base respectively, with 9 bases between them. The CDR3 coding sequence is TGTGCCACCAGCAGCGGGGGGAGTAACTATGGCTACACCTTC. As protein: CATSSGGSNYGYTF.

V and J are TRBV18 and TRBJ1-3; D remains unclear. Trimming shortened V by 3 bases and J by 4 bases, and 10 bases separated the two germline ends. Germline-derived CDR1 and CDR2 are KGHSH and LQKENI. This CDR3 is built from 14 residues. DNA of the CDR3: TGTGCCAGCTCACCGACGGGTGAGGGAAACACCATATATTTT. Encoded protein: CASSPTGEGNTIYF.

The rearrangement uses TRBV4-1 and TRBJ1-3; D not resolved. CDR1 and CDR2 (germline): MGHRA, YSYEKL. V lost 1 base to trimming and J lost 1 base, with 11 bases between them. This CDR3 has 16 residues. The CDR3 DNA reads TGCGCCAGCAGCCAAGCCTTCAGAGGGTCTGGAAACACCATATATTTT. Translating it yields CASSQAFRGSGNTIYF.

This chain connects TRBV18 to TRBJ2-1; D is possibly TRBD2 (5 bases). V shed 4 bases and J shed 3 bases, with 13 bases lying between them. The CDR3 runs to 15 residues. The germline gives CDR1 KGHSH, CDR2 LQKENI. In nucleotides, the CDR3 is TGTGCCAGCTCACTCGAGACCGGGATCTACAATGAGCAGTTCTTC. The encoded protein is CASSLETGIYNEQFF.

This chain uses TRBV4-3 with TRBJ2-3, with TRBD1 as a possible D gene (6 bases). Per the germline V gene, CDR1 is LGHNA and CDR2 is YSLEER. V was shortened by 0 bases and J by 4 bases, with 11 bases between the two germline ends. There are 15 residues in the CDR3. This CDR3 is CASSQEWGQPDTQYF. CDR3 coding DNA: TGCGCCAGCAGCCAAGAATGGGGGCAGCCAGATACGCAGTATTTT.

The genes are TRBV11-2 and TRBJ2-4, with 7 bases fitting TRBD2. In germline, CDR1 is SGHAT, CDR2 FQNNGV. The CDR3 extends over 18 amino acids. V lost 5 bases to trimming and J lost 0 bases; unmatched junction nucleotides: 13. This CDR3 is CASSPRVGLGLAKNIQYF. CDR3 in DNA: TGTGCCAGCAGCCCTCGGGTCGGACTAGGTCTAGCCAAAAACATTCAGTACTTC.

V gene TRBV9 combines with J gene TRBJ1-2; D remains ambiguous. CDR3 length equals 14 residues. Between the trimmed V and J ends, which lost 0 bases and 6 bases, there was a span of 12 bases. CDR1 and CDR2 (germline): SGDLS, YYNGEE. Here the CDR3 reads CASSVELNRDGYTF. In nucleotides, the CDR3 is TGTGCCAGCAGCGTAGAGTTGAACCGGGATGGCTACACCTTC.

V usage is TRBV28 and J usage is TRBJ2-7; weak D call: TRBD1 (6 bases). Per germline, CDR1 MDHEN and CDR2 SYDVKM. This CDR3 has 15 residues. V was shortened by 5 bases and J by 2 bases, with 16 bases between the two germline ends. In DNA, the CDR3 is TGTGCCAGCAGTACCGCAAACAGGGTTACCTACGAGCAGTACTTC. Translated: CASSTANRVTYEQYF.

V is TRBV19 and J is TRBJ2-7; 9 bases align to TRBD1. CDR1 and CDR2 (germline): LNHDA, SQIVND (reference sequence). The trim removed 4 bases at V and 2 bases at J, leaving 9 bases unmatched. The CDR3 length is 16 residues. The CDR3 region is CASSTQRDRDPYEQYF. CDR3 sequence (DNA): TGTGCCAGTAGTACCCAGAGGGACAGGGACCCCTACGAGCAGTACTTC.

The genes are TRBV30 and TRBJ2-7, with D possibly matching TRBD1 (6 bases). V was pared by 5 bases and J by 6 bases, with 11 bases between. The CDR3 covers 11 residues. Germline V gene sequence: CDR1 GTSNPN, CDR2 SVGIG (reference sequence). CDR3 nucleotides: TGTGCCTGGGAACAGGGTTTCGAGCAGTACTTC. It specifies CAWEQGFEQYF.

This clone was counted once. This rearrangement joins TRBV21-1 to TRBJ1-4. TRBV21-1 is a pseudogene segment. The CDR3 runs 15 residues. The CDR3 is CASNPEIEGGRKLFF. The CDR3 DNA reads as TGTGCCAGCAATCCCGAAATCGAGGGTGGAAGAAAACTGTTTTTT.

The V and J genes are TRBV29-1 and TRBJ2-7; 15 bases line up with TRBD2. The J segment lost 10 bases and the V segment lost 6 bases, leaving 7 bases of the junction unmatched. Germline V lookup: CDR1 SQVTM, CDR2 ANQGSEA. This CDR3 is 13 amino acids long. Written as DNA, the CDR3 is TGCAGCGTCGGGACTAGCGGGAGGTTGTTCCAGTACTTC. Protein sequence: CSVGTSGRLFQYF.

This CDR3 reads CASRAVGGPTYF. For the CDR3, the DNA is TGTGCCAGCAGAGCTGTAGGTGGGCCCACCTACTTC. The gene calls are TRBV6-5 and TRBJ2-5; D unclear. The germline V and J ends were trimmed by 6 bases and 14 bases, with 19 bases remaining between them. The CDR3 is 12 residues long. Per the germline V gene, CDR1 is MNHEY and CDR2 is SVGAGI.

The chain carries TRBV7-8 and TRBJ2-1; 7 bases agree with TRBD1. The J segment lost 6 bases and the V segment lost 5 bases, leaving 10 bases of the junction unmatched. Germline loops: CDR1 SGHVS, CDR2 FQNEAQ. This CDR3 region has 15 residues. CDR3 region: CASSPAGTARNEQFF. Written as DNA, the CDR3 is TGTGCCAGCAGCCCAGCCGGGACAGCCCGCAATGAGCAGTTCTTC.

The V gene is TRBV21-1, the J gene TRBJ2-3; the DNA was not compared with TRBD1, the D call given in the table. TRBV21-1 is given as a pseudogene. The CDR3 is made up of 14 amino acids. The CDR3 region is CASGGQPFTDTQYF. DNA for the CDR3: TGTGCCAGCGGCGGACAGCCGTTCACAGATACGCAGTATTTT.

This chain links TRBV25-1 with TRBJ1-6, with D tentatively TRBD1 (6 bases). The CDR3 consists of 15 residues. Trimming shortened V by 7 bases and J by 6 bases, and 16 bases separated the two germline ends. Germline V lookup: CDR1 MGHDK, CDR2 SYGVNS. This CDR3 reads CASTNTTGSNSPLHF. CDR3 DNA sequence: TGTGCCAGCACCAACACGACAGGAAGTAATTCACCCCTCCACTTT.

The chain is built from TRBV28 and TRBJ1-1; D uncertain. V dropped 2 bases and J dropped 6 bases, with 25 bases sitting between them. The CDR3 is 18 amino acids. Germline V gene lookup returns CDR1 MDHEN and CDR2 SYDVKM. The CDR3 region has the DNA TGTGCCAGCAGTTTAATAAAAGGAATTCTCCCGGACGGGGCTGAAGCTTTCTTT. It is translated as CASSLIKGILPDGAEAFF.

V usage is TRBV18 and J usage is TRBJ2-1, with D perhaps TRBD2 (5 bases). The CDR3 is 14 residues long. With 6 bases removed from V and 0 bases from J, the gap between germline ends came to 9 bases. Germline V CDR1 and CDR2: KGHSH, LQKENI. CDR3 bases: TGTGCCAGCTCGGGAGCGGACTCCTACAATGAGCAGTTCTTC. This sequence encodes CASSGADSYNEQFF.

The V and J genes are TRBV27 and TRBJ2-7, with 9 bases fitting TRBD1. This CDR3 contains 15 residues. CDR1 and CDR2 from the germline V gene are MNHEY and SMNVEV (reference sequence). Unmatched junction bases numbered 4, after V lost 1 base and J lost 3 bases. DNA of the CDR3: TGTGCCAGCAGTTTATACGGACAGGGGAACTACGAGCAGTACTTC. Translation gives CASSLYGQGNYEQYF.

The J gene is TRBJ1-2, the V gene TRBV3-1 (or the pseudogene TRBV3-2); 9 nucleotides line up with TRBD1. Germline loops: CDR1 LGHDT, CDR2 YNNKEL (reference sequence). The CDR3 loop spans 15 amino acids. The junction had 5 bases not matched to a gene; V was cut back by 1 base and J by 5 bases. This CDR3 is CASSQGVGQGYGYTF. In DNA, the CDR3 is TGTGCCAGCAGCCAAGGAGTGGGACAGGGTTATGGCTACACCTTC.